Listed below are T cell receptor beta chains from one sample, sequenced in a study of shared clonotypes between healthy human individuals. The method was immunoSEQ multiplex PCR; TCRdb's version includes in-frame clones alone and lacks a portion of them. The sample has about 2.1 million clones, under 95% seen once. Specimen: naive CD8+ T cells from PBMCs. Every receptor here comes from a man between 18 and 29 years old in good health. Some clones in this sample may be carry-over from other donors' samples. The CDR3 runs from the conserved cysteine through the conserved F or W. Fields, in order: J gene, V gene, CDR3 protein.

TRBJ2-7,TRBV27,CASSWGGGEAYEQYF
TRBJ2-7,TRBV2,CASRGTNSYEQYF
TRBJ2-3,TRBV11-2,CAIQVAGSTQYF
TRBJ2-2,TRBV30,CAWTPGSPGELFF
TRBJ2-5,TRBV6-5,CASSYSYRGGGETQYF
TRBJ2-1,TRBV4-1,CASSQQEGYNEQFF
TRBJ2-7,TRBV13,CASSLVGLAGHNYEQYF
TRBJ2-7,TRBV7-8,CASSSPALYEQYF
TRBJ2-1,TRBV5-1,CASSSTGTSGRANEQFF
TRBJ2-2,TRBV6-6,CASSYLGVNTGELFF
TRBJ2-3,TRBV7-6,CASSLASGGTDTQYF
TRBJ1-1,TRBV7-9,CASSLGGGGRTEAFF
TRBJ2-1,TRBV4-3,CASSQDVWTGRNEQFF
TRBJ2-7,TRBV5-1,CASRVGGPTYEQYF
TRBJ2-1,TRBV9,CASSVEGLSYNEQFF
TRBJ2-7,TRBV7-9,CASSQRPGQGETYEQYF
TRBJ2-7,TRBV27,CASSLSSGTGRLEQYF
TRBJ2-7,TRBV7-9,CASSTGTTYEQYF
TRBJ1-6,TRBV4-1,CASSQWDTYSPLHF
TRBJ2-6,TRBV7-9,CASSGRAGPGANVLTF
TRBJ2-2,TRBV28,CASSLTVGLGNTGELFF
TRBJ2-7,TRBV5-4,CASSSPTHEQYF
TRBJ2-7,TRBV5-8,CASSLVINEQYF
TRBJ2-7,TRBV5-1,CASSWEPGRINYEQYF
TRBJ2-1,TRBV11-2,CASSLTQGVAYNEQFF
TRBJ2-1,TRBV7-9,CASSPVQPGEQFF
TRBJ2-5,TRBV19,CASTPRLQGTETQYF
TRBJ2-2,TRBV7-3,CASSLGGYTGELFF
TRBJ2-7,TRBV27,CASRAGSLTYEQYF
TRBJ2-1,TRBV29-1,CSVDGGSTYNEQFF
TRBJ1-3,TRBV7-6,CASSGRTGGVSGNTIYF
TRBJ1-5,TRBV28,CASSPRSGTGERGRNQPQHF
TRBJ1-6,TRBV13,CASSLVGSPGGDSPLHF
TRBJ1-1,TRBV6-1,CASSGLKTGENTEAFF
TRBJ2-2,TRBV16,CASSPAATGELFF
TRBJ2-5,TRBV5-1,CASSNWDSPKETQYF
TRBJ1-3,TRBV27,CASSLVSRGSPLGSGNTIYF
TRBJ1-1,TRBV14,CASSQGEGGFTEAFF
TRBJ2-1,TRBV30,CAYRTSPSSTGSYNEQFF
TRBJ1-2,TRBV5-6,CASSFLPGDNYGYTF
TRBJ2-7,TRBV11-2,CASSPGTGGHYEQYF
TRBJ2-3,TRBV28,CASSLLPRVTDTQYF
TRBJ1-1,TRBV7-9,CASSLTGTLNTEAFF
TRBJ2-1,TRBV7-9,CASSQRLGPNEQFF
TRBJ2-2,TRBV28,CASSLWRAGELFF
TRBJ2-1,TRBV28,CASSFRLAGSNEQFF
TRBJ1-2,TRBV5-1,CAISWVRGVNYGYTF
TRBJ1-3,TRBV10-3,CAISERSRDSAGNTIYF
TRBJ2-7,TRBV9,CASSPGGWYEQYF